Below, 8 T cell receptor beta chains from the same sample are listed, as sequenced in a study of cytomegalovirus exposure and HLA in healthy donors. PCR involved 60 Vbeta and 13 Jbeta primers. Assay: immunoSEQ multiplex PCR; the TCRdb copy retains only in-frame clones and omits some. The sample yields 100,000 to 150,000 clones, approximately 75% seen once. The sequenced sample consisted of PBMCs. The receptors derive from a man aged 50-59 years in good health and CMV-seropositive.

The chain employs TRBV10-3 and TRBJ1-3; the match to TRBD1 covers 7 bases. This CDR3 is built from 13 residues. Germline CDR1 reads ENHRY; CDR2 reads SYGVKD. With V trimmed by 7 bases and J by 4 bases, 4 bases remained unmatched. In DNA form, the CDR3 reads TGTGCCATCACCCAGACAGGGGGAAACACCATATATTTT. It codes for CAITQTGGNTIYF.

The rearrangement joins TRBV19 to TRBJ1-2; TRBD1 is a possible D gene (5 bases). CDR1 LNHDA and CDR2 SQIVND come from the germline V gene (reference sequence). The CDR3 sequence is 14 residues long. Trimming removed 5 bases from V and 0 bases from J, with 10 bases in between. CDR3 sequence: CASSLTEANYGYTF. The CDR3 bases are TGTGCCAGTAGTTTGACAGAAGCTAACTATGGCTACACCTTC.

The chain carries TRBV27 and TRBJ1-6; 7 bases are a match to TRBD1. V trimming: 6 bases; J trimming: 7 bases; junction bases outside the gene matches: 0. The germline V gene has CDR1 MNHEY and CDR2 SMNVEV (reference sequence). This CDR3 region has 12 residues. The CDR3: CASRTGNSPLHF. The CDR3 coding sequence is TGTGCCAGCAGGACAGGGAATTCACCCCTCCACTTT.

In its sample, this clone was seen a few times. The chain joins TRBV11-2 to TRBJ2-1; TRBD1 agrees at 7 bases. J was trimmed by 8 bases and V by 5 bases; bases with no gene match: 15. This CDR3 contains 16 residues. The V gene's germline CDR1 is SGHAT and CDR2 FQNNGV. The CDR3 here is CASSHLTGVRGHEQFF. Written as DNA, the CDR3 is TGTGCCAGCAGCCACCTCACAGGGGTAAGAGGCCATGAGCAGTTCTTC.

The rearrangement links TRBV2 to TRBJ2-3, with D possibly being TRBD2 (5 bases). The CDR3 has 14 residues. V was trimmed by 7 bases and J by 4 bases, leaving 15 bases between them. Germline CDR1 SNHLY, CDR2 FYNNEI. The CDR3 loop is CASTSVGVADTQYF. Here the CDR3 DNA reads TGTGCCAGCACCTCCGTCGGGGTCGCAGATACGCAGTATTTT. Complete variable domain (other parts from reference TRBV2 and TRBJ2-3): EPEVTQTPSHQVTQMGQEVILRCVPISNHLYFYWYRQILGQKVEFLVSFYNNEISEKSEIFDDQFSVERPDGSNFTLKIRSTKLEDSAMYFCASTSVGVADTQYFGPGTRLTVL.

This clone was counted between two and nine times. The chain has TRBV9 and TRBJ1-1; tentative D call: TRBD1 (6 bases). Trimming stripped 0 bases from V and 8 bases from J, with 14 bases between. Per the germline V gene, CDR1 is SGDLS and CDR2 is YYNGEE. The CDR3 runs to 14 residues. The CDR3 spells CASSVVPGQGEAFF. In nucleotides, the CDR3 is TGTGCCAGCAGCGTAGTACCGGGGCAGGGGGAAGCTTTCTTT.

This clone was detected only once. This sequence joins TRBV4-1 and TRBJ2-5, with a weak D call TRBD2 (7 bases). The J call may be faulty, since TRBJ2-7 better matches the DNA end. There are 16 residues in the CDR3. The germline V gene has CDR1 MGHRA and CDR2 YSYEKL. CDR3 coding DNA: TGCGCCAGCAGCCAGGCCTTCGGGGGGCTTTCCTACGAGCAGTACTTC. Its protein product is CASSQAFGGLSYEQYF.

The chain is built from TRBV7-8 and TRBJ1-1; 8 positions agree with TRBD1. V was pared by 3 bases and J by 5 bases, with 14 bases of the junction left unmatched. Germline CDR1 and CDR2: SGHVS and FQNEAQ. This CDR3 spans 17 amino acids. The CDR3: CASSLSRGLIKLTEAFF. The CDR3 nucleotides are TGTGCCAGCAGCTTGAGCAGGGGGCTAATTAAGTTGACTGAAGCTTTCTTT.